This record concerns one T cell receptor (beta chain) sequence. Its target is unknown. The sample belongs to a study of T cells after yellow fever vaccination. General study results and limits: There was a small share of clonotypes that showed up in both the CD4 and CD8 compartments.

V shed 5 bases and J shed 0 bases, with 10 bases lying between them. CDR3 length: 14 amino acids. Germline CDR1 MNHEY, CDR2 SVGAGI. TCRdb redid the calling of the 5' RACE reads with MiXCR, one entry per CDR3 protein. The sample has 150,000 to 200,000 distinct CDR3 sequences; about 10% are singletons. Material: CD8+ T cells sorted from PBMCs, obtained 15 days after the yellow fever booster vaccination. The V and J genes are TRBV6-5 and TRBJ1-1; unclear D gene. The TCR comes from a man between 18 and 35 years old who received the YFV17D yellow fever vaccine. CDR3 in amino acids: CASSRQGMNTEAFF. In nucleotides, the CDR3 is TGTGCCAGCAGTCGACAAGGGATGAACACTGAAGCTTTCTTT.